The sequence of this T cell receptor (beta chain) was determined in a study of T-cell memory formation after mild COVID-19. Trimming stripped 3 bases from V and 7 bases from J, with 13 bases between. The length of the CDR3 is 14 residues. TCRdb re-analysed the 5' RACE reads in MiXCR, keeping a single row per CDR3 protein. The sample yields 470,000 or so distinct CDR3 sequences, 20% to 30% seen once. This clonotype appeared a single time. Its target is not known. Overall study results and limits: Some responding clones appeared in pre-infection memory, suggesting cross-reactive memory joined. Day 15 to 85 contractors were CD4/CD8 balanced; later expanders leaned CD4+.

This chain joins TRBV12-3 or TRBV12-4 and TRBJ1-5; possibly TRBD1 for D (6 bases). The source of this sequence is an adult woman who had mild COVID-19 (a few samples of this study predate the infection). Cell type and time point are not known. Sequencing was carried out using PBMCs or a T cell subset sorted from them (not recorded which). The CDR3 is CASSLWGALQPQHF. The CDR3 DNA sequence: TGTGCCAGCAGTTTGTGGGGGGCCCTGCAGCCCCAGCATTTT.